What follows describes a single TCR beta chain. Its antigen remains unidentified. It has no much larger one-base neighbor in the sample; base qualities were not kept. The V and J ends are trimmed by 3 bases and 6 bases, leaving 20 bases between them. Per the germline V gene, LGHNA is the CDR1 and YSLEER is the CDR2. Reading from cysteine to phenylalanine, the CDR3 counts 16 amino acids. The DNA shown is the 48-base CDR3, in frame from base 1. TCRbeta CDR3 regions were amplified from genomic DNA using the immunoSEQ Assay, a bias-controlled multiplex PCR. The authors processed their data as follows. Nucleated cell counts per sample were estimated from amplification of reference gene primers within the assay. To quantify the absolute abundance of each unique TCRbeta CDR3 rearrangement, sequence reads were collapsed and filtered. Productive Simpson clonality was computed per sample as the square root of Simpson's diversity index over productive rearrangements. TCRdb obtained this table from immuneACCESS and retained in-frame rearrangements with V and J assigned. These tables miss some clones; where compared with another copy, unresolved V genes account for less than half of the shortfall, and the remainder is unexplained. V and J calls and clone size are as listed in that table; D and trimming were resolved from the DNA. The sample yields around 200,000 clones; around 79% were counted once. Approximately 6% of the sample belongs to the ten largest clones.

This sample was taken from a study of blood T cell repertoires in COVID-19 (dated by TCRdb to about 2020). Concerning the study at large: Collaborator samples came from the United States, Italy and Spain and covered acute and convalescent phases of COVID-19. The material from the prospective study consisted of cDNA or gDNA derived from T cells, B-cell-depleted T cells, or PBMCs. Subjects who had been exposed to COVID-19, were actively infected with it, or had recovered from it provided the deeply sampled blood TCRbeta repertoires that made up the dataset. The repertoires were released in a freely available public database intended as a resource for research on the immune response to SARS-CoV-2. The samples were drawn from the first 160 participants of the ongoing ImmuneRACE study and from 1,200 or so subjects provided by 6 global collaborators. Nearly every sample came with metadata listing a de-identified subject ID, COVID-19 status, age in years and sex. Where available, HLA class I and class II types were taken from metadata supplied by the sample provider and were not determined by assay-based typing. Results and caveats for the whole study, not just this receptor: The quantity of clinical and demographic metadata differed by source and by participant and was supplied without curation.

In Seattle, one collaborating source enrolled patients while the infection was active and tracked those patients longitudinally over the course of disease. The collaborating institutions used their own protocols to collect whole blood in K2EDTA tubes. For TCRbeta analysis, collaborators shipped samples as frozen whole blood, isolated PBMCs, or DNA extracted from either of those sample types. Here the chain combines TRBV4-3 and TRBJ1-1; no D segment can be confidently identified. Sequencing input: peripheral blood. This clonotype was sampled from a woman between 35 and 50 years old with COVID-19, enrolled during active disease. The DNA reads TGCGCCAGCAGCCACACGGGGAAAAGAGTAGTCGCTGAAGCTTTCTTT. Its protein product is CASSHTGKRVVAEAFF.